This is a list of T cell receptor beta chains from one sample in a study of blood T cells in healthy people across ages. Each CDR3 protein is one row after TCRdb ran MiXCR on the 5' RACE reads. This table holds approximately 940,000 distinct CDR3 sequences, 45% to 50% found once. Specimen: blood. These receptors were taken from a man in his thirties or forties in good health. Both conserved end residues are part of each CDR3. D genes are given only for firm matches. The size of a clone is reported for some rows only, either as once, few or many, or as a class for expanded clones.

v_call	clone_size	d_call	j_call	cdr3_aa	cdr3_nt
TRBV29-1	NA	NA	TRBJ2-3	CSVPRGGSTSTDTQYF	TGCAGCGTCCCCCGCGGGGGCTCTACTAGCACAGATACGCAGTATTTT
TRBV7-8	NA	NA	TRBJ2-1	CASTLNGGASSYNEQFF	TGTGCCAGCACCTTGAACGGTGGGGCGAGCTCCTACAATGAGCAGTTCTTC
TRBV7-9	many	NA	TRBJ2-3	CASSPPLRAAPDTQYF	TGTGCCAGCAGCCCCCCACTCCGAGCGGCCCCTGATACGCAGTATTTT
TRBV4-3	NA	TRBD1	TRBJ1-2	CASSQDDRANYGYTF	TGCGCCAGCAGCCAAGACGACAGGGCTAACTATGGCTACACCTTC
TRBV9	NA	NA	TRBJ2-3	CASSERGASADTQYF	TGTGCCAGCAGCGAGAGAGGGGCTAGCGCAGATACGCAGTATTTT
TRBV9	NA	NA	TRBJ2-2	CASSVVFTGELFF	TGTGCCAGCAGCGTAGTTTTCACCGGGGAGCTGTTTTTT
TRBV7-2	NA	NA	TRBJ2-2	CASSLTLETGELFF	TGTGCCAGCAGCTTAACACTGGAAACCGGGGAGCTGTTTTTT
TRBV18	NA	TRBD1	TRBJ2-7	CASNKQGKDEQYF	TGTGCCAGCAATAAACAGGGGAAGGACGAGCAGTACTTC
TRBV2	NA	TRBD1	TRBJ2-3	CASGADRQLYSTDTQYF	TGTGCCAGCGGTGCGGACAGGCAACTTTATAGCACAGATACGCAGTATTTT
TRBV7-9	NA	NA	TRBJ2-7	CASSFPTRISNEQYF	TGTGCCAGCAGTTTCCCAACCCGAATCTCCAACGAGCAGTACTTC
TRBV2	NA	NA	TRBJ2-4	CASSESPVIAKNIQYF	TGTGCCAGCAGTGAATCCCCAGTTATAGCCAAAAACATTCAGTACTTC
TRBV12-3/TRBV12-4	NA	NA	TRBJ2-5	CASSSLYQETQYF	TGTGCCAGTAGTTCATTGTACCAAGAGACCCAGTACTTC
TRBV6-1	NA	NA	TRBJ1-2	CAGSPGCGYTF	TGTGCCGGTTCACCCGGGTGCGGCTACACCTTC
TRBV7-2	few	NA	TRBJ1-2	CASSKPRDDYGYTF	TGTGCCAGCAGTAAACCACGGGACGACTATGGCTACACCTTC
TRBV28	NA	NA	TRBJ1-2	CASSWQGNYGYTF	TGTGCCAGCAGTTGGCAGGGCAACTATGGCTACACCTTC
TRBV12-3/TRBV12-4	few	TRBD2	TRBJ2-7	CASSLMTSGSYEQYF	TGTGCCAGCAGTTTAATGACTAGCGGTTCCTACGAGCAGTACTTC
TRBV4-2	NA	NA	TRBJ2-3	CASSQEGLYGGGSDTQYF	TGTGCCAGCAGCCAAGAAGGCCTTTACGGGGGCGGCTCAGATACGCAGTATTTT
TRBV28	NA	TRBD1	TRBJ2-7	CASSLQGQVNYEQYF	TGTGCCAGCAGTTTACAGGGACAGGTAAACTACGAGCAGTACTTC
TRBV29-1	NA	TRBD2	TRBJ2-7	CSVEERAGHSYEQYF	TGCAGCGTTGAGGAGAGAGCGGGGCACTCCTACGAGCAGTACTTC
TRBV25-1	NA	TRBD2	TRBJ2-7	CASSWASGFYEQYF	TGTGCCAGCAGTTGGGCTAGCGGCTTTTACGAGCAGTACTTC
TRBV20-1	NA	TRBD1	TRBJ2-3	CSARDFRLGTGVCTDTQYF	TGCAGTGCTAGAGACTTTCGACTGGGGACAGGAGTTTGCACAGATACGCAGTATTTT
TRBV13	NA	NA	TRBJ2-7	CASSLDPRSPYEQYF	TGTGCCAGCAGCTTAGACCCCCGGAGCCCCTACGAGCAGTACTTC
TRBV18	once	TRBD1	TRBJ1-2	CASSRNRDRDLNGYTF	TGTGCCAGCTCACGCAACCGGGACAGGGATTTAAATGGCTACACCTTC
TRBV20-1	NA	TRBD1	TRBJ1-2	CSARGTGKSGYTF	TGCAGTGCTAGAGGGACAGGGAAGAGTGGCTACACCTTC
TRBV6-5	few	NA	TRBJ1-2	CASSYSNSRSYGYTF	TGTGCCAGCAGTTACTCGAATTCGCGATCCTATGGCTACACCTTC
TRBV4-2	NA	NA	TRBJ2-5	CASSQGQQRETQYF	TGTGCCAGCAGCCAAGGTCAACAGCGAGAGACCCAGTACTTC
TRBV27	once	TRBD1	TRBJ1-2	CASSLKGQPWGYGYTF	TGTGCCAGCAGTTTGAAGGGACAGCCTTGGGGCTATGGCTACACCTTC
TRBV4-2	once	TRBD1	TRBJ2-7	CASNPGTDFYEQYF	TGTGCCAGCAATCCCGGGACAGACTTCTACGAGCAGTACTTC
TRBV3-1	NA	NA	TRBJ1-2	CASSQRGAGYTF	TGTGCCAGCAGCCAACGAGGGGCTGGCTACACCTTC